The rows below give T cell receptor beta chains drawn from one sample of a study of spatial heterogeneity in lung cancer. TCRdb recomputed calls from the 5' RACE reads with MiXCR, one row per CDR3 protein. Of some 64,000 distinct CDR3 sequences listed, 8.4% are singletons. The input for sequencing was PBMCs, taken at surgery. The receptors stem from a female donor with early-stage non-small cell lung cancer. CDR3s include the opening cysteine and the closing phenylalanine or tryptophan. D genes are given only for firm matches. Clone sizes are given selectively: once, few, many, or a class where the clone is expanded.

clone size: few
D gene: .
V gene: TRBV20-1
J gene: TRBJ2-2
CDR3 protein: CSARISGSDTGELFF
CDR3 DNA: TGCAGTGCTAGAATTTCCGGGAGTGACACCGGGGAGCTGTTTTTT

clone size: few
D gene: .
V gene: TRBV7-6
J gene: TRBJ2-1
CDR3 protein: CASSLESELEQFF
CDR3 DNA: TGTGCCAGCAGCTTAGAATCTGAGTTGGAGCAGTTCTTC

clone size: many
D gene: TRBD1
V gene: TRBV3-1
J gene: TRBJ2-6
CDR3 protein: CASSQEPGGWSGANVLTF
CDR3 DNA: TGTGCCAGCAGCCAAGAGCCAGGGGGCTGGTCTGGGGCCAACGTCCTGACTTTC

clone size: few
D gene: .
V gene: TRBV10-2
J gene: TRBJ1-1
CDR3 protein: CASAGQLNTEAFF
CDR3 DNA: TGCGCCAGCGCCGGACAGTTGAACACTGAAGCTTTCTTT

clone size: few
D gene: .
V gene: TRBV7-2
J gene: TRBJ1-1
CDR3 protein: CASSPFAVNTEAFF
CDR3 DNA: TGTGCCAGCAGCCCCTTCGCCGTGAACACTGAAGCTTTCTTT

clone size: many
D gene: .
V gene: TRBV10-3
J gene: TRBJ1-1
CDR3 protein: CAISELVGDEAFF
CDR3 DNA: TGTGCCATCAGTGAATTGGTTGGAGACGAAGCTTTCTTT

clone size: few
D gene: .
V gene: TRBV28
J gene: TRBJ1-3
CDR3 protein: CASSTFFSGNTIYF
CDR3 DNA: TGTGCCAGCAGCACTTTCTTCTCTGGAAACACCATATATTTT

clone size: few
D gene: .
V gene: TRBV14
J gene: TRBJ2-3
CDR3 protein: CASSPLGTDTQYF
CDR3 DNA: TGTGCCAGCAGCCCTCTCGGTACAGATACGCAGTATTTT

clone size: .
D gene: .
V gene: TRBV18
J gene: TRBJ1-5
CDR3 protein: CASSRDRDTGHF
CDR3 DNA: TGTGCCAGCTCACGGGATCGGGACACGGGGCATTTT

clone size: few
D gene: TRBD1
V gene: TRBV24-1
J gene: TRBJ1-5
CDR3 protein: CATSDRGQANQPQHF
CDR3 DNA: TGTGCCACCAGTGATCGTGGACAGGCCAATCAGCCCCAGCATTTT

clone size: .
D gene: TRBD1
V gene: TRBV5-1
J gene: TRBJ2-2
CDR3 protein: CASSLSRQGDGELFF
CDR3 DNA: TGCGCCAGCAGCTTGAGTCGACAGGGAGACGGGGAGCTGTTTTTT

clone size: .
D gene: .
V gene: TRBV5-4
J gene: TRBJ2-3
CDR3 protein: CASSLPVPDTQYF
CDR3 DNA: TGTGCCAGCAGCCTTCCCGTCCCAGATACGCAGTATTTT

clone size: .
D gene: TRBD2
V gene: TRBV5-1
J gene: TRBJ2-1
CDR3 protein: CASSLTLAGSGSNEQFF
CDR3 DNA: TGCGCCAGCAGCTTGACCCTAGCGGGATCCGGTTCCAATGAGCAGTTCTTC

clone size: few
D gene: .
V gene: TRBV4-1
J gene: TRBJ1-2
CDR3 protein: CASSSQGELGYTF
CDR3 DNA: TGCGCCAGCAGCTCACAGGGAGAACTTGGCTACACCTTC

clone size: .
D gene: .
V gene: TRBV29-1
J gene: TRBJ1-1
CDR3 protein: CSVNMLNTEAFF
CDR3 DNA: TGCAGCGTCAACATGTTAAACACTGAAGCTTTCTTT

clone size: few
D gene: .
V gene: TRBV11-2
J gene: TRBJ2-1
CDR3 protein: CASSLDLYNEQFF
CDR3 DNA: TGTGCCAGCAGCTTAGATTTATACAATGAGCAGTTCTTC

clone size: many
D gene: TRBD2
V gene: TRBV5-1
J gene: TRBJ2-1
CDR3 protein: CASSLGGRDNEQFF
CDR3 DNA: TGCGCCAGCAGCTTGGGAGGGAGGGACAATGAGCAGTTCTTC

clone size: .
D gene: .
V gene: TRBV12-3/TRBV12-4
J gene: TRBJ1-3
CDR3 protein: CASSLAGPHSGNTIYF
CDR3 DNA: TGTGCCAGCAGTTTGGCAGGGCCGCACTCTGGAAACACCATATATTTT

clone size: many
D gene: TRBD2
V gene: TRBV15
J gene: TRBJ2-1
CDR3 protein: CATSRDGGAGNEQFF
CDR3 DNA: TGTGCCACCAGCAGAGACGGGGGGGCCGGCAATGAGCAGTTCTTC

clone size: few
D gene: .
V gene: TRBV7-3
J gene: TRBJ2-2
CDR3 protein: CASSPGLNTGELFF
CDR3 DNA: TGTGCCAGCAGCCCGGGACTCAACACCGGGGAGCTGTTTTTT

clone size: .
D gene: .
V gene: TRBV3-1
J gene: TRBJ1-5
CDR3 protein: CASSHWGDQPQHF
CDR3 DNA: TGTGCCAGCAGCCACTGGGGAGATCAGCCCCAGCATTTT

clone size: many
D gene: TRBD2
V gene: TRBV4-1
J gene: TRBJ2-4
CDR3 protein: CASSPGLAGGRAKNIQYF
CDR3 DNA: TGCGCCAGCAGCCCCGGACTAGCGGGGGGGCGGGCCAAAAACATTCAGTACTTC

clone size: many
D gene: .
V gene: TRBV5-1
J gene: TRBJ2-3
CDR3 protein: CASTVQASTDTQYF
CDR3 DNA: TGCGCCAGCACCGTACAGGCTAGCACAGATACGCAGTATTTT

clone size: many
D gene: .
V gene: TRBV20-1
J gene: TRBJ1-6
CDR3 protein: CSAPAGSYNSPLHF
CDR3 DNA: TGCAGTGCCCCCGCGGGCTCCTATAATTCACCCCTCCACTTT

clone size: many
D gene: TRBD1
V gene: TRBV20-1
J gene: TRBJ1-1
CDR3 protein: CSARTGQGAGEAFF
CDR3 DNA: TGCAGTGCTAGAACGGGACAGGGGGCTGGTGAAGCTTTCTTT

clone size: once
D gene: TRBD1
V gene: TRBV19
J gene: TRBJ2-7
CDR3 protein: CASSPGDSEVYEQYF
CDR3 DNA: TGTGCCAGTAGCCCCGGGGACAGCGAGGTCTACGAGCAGTACTTC

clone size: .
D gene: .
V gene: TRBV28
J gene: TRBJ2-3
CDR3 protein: CASSQFGGASTDTQYF
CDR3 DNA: TGTGCCAGCAGCCAGTTTGGTGGGGCTAGCACAGATACGCAGTATTTT

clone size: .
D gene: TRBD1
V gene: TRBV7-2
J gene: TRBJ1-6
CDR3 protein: CASSLGQGFPSPLHF
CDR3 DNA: TGTGCCAGCAGCTTAGGACAGGGATTTCCCTCACCCCTCCACTTT

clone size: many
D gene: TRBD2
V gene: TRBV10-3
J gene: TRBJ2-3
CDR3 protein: CAISDYSGRTDTQYF
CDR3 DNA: TGTGCCATCAGTGACTATAGCGGGCGGACAGATACGCAGTATTTT

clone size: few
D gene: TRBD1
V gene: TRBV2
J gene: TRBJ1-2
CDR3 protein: CASSATTGSDGYTF
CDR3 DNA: TGTGCCAGCAGTGCAACGACAGGGTCGGATGGCTACACCTTC

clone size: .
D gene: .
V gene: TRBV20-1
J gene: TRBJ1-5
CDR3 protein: CSARDRGGQPQHF
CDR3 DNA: TGCAGTGCTAGAGACAGGGGTGGTCAGCCCCAGCATTTT

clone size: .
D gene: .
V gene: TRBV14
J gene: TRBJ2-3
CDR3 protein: CASRRLDSTDTQYF
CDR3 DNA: TGTGCCAGCAGGAGGCTAGACAGCACAGATACGCAGTATTTT

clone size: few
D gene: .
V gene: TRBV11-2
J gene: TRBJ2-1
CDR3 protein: CASESGYNEQFF
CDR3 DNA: TGTGCCAGCGAGTCAGGCTACAATGAGCAGTTCTTC

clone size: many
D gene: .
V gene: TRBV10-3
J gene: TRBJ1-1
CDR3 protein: CAISDGQLNTEAFF
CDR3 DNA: TGTGCCATCAGTGATGGACAGCTGAACACTGAAGCTTTCTTT

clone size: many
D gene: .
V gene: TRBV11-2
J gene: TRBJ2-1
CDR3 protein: CASSLRSRTAGNEQFF
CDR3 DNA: TGTGCCAGCAGCTTAAGGTCACGGACCGCAGGGAATGAGCAGTTCTTC

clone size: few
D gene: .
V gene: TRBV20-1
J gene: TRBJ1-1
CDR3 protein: CSAKETVHTEAFF
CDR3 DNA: TGCAGTGCTAAGGAGACAGTACACACTGAAGCTTTCTTT

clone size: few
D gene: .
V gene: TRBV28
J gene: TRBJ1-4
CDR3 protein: CASTLFPRGGFELATNEKLFF
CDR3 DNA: TGTGCCAGCACCTTATTCCCCAGGGGAGGGTTTGAACTTGCAACTAATGAAAAACTGTTTTTT

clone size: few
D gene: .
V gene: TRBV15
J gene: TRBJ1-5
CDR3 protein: CATSRGGGNQPQHF
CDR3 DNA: TGTGCCACCAGCAGAGGAGGAGGGAATCAGCCCCAGCATTTT

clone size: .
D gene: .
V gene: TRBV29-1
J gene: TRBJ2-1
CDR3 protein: CSVPRGQTSYNEQFF
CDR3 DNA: TGCAGCGTACCCCGAGGACAGACCTCCTACAATGAGCAGTTCTTC

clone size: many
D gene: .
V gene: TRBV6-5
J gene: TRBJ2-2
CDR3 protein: CASNRQGKNTGELFF
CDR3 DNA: TGTGCCAGCAATCGGCAGGGAAAGAACACCGGGGAGCTGTTTTTT

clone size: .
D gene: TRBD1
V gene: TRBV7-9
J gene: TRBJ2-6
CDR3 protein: CASSLGGQGGLESGANVLTF
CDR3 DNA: TGTGCCAGCAGCTTAGGAGGACAGGGAGGCTTGGAGTCTGGGGCCAACGTCCTGACTTTC

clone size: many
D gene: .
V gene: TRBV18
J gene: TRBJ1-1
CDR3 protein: CASSPGPDTEAFF
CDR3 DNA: TGTGCCAGCTCACCAGGACCAGACACTGAAGCTTTCTTT

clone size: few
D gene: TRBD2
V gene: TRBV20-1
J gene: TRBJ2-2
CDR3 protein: CSARSISSGDTGELFF
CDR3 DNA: TGCAGTGCTAGATCAATTTCTAGCGGCGACACCGGGGAGCTGTTTTTT

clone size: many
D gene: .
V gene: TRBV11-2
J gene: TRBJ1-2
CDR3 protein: CASSLTVNYGYTF
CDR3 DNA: TGTGCCAGCAGCTTGACAGTTAACTATGGCTACACCTTC

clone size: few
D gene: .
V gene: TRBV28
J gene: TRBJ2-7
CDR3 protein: CASRGSPSYEQYF
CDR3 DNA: TGTGCCAGCCGGGGCTCTCCCTCCTACGAGCAGTACTTC

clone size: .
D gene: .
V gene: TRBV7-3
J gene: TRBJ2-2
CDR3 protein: CASSLLPAGLSTGELFF
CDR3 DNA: TGTGCCAGCAGCTTACTACCCGCTGGCCTTAGCACCGGGGAGCTGTTTTTT

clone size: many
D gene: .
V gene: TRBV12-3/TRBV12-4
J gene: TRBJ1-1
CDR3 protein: CASSLALNTEAFF
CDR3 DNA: TGTGCCAGCAGCCTTGCGCTGAACACTGAAGCTTTCTTT

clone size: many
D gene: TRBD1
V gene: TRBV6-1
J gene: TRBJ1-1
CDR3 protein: CASNRQGQAYTEAFF
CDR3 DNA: TGTGCCAGCAATAGACAGGGTCAGGCCTACACTGAAGCTTTCTTT

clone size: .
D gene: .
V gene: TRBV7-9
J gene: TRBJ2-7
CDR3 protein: CASSYYPPYEQYF
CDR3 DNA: TGTGCCAGCAGCTATTATCCTCCCTACGAGCAGTACTTC

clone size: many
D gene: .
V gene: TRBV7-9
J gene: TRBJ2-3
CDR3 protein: CASSLYGKRQTSTDTQYF
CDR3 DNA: TGTGCCAGCAGCTTATACGGGAAACGTCAGACAAGCACAGATACGCAGTATTTT

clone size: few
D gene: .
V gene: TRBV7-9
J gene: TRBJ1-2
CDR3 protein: CASSFGTTNYGYTF
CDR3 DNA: TGTGCCAGCAGCTTCGGGACAACTAACTATGGCTACACCTTC

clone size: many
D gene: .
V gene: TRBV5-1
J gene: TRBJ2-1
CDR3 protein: CASSLEVYGNNEQFF
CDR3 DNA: TGCGCCAGCAGCTTGGAGGTATACGGGAACAATGAGCAGTTCTTC

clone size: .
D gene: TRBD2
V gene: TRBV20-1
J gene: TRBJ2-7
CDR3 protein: CSARRTSGSAEEQYF
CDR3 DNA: TGCAGTGCTAGACGGACTAGCGGGAGTGCGGAGGAGCAGTACTTC

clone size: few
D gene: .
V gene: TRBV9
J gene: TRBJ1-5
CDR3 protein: CASSVEGDNQPQHF
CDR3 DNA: TGTGCCAGCAGCGTAGAAGGGGACAATCAGCCCCAGCATTTT

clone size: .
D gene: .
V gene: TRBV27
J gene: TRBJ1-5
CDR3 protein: CASSFQGPNQPQHF
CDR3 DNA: TGTGCCAGCAGTTTTCAGGGGCCCAATCAGCCCCAGCATTTT

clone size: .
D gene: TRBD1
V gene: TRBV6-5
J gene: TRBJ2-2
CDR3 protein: CQSRGPDTGELFF
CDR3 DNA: TGTCAAAGCAGGGGGCCTGACACCGGGGAGCTGTTTTTT

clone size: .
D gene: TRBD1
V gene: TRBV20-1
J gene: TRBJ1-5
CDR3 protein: CSARGDRGILGNQPQHF
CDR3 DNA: TGCAGTGCTAGAGGGGACAGGGGTATTTTGGGCAATCAGCCCCAGCATTTT